Presented here are 18 T cell receptor beta chains from one specimen sequenced in a study of cytomegalovirus exposure and HLA in healthy donors. PCR was performed using 60 Vbeta and 13 Jbeta primers. Assay: immunoSEQ multiplex PCR; the TCRdb copy retains only in-frame clones and omits some. The table shows roughly 99,000 clones, with 79% occurring only once. The sequenced material came from PBMCs. All receptors derive from a male donor in good health and CMV-seropositive.

V and J are TRBV6-6 and TRBJ2-2; D call uncertain. The CDR3 is 13 residues long. Trimming left V 4 bases short and J 7 bases short, with 10 bases between. Germline CDR1 is MNHNY and CDR2 is SVGAGI (reference sequence). In DNA form, the CDR3 reads TGTGCCAGCAGTTCCCGAGCAAACGGGGAGCTGTTTTTT. Amino acids: CASSSRANGELFF.

V usage is TRBV19 and J usage is TRBJ2-6; possibly TRBD1 for D (6 bases). This CDR3 spans 14 amino acids. V dropped 5 bases and J dropped 2 bases, with 7 bases sitting between them. Germline CDR1 and CDR2: LNHDA and SQIVND (reference sequence). CDR3 in amino acids: CASSAGAGANVLTF. The CDR3 DNA reads TGTGCCAGTAGTGCAGGGGCTGGGGCCAACGTCCTGACTTTC.

The rearrangement uses TRBV5-1 and TRBJ2-7; D is possibly TRBD1 (6 bases). Trimming removed 0 bases at V and 2 bases at J, with 15 bases between. Germline assignment: CDR1 SGHRS and CDR2 YFSETQ. This CDR3 has 16 residues. The CDR3 coding sequence is TGCGCCAGCAGCTTGGGACCCCTCGGGACACCCTACGAGCAGTACTTC. Translated: CASSLGPLGTPYEQYF.

The chain carries TRBV7-2 and TRBJ1-3; 7 bases align to TRBD1. Germline-derived CDR1 and CDR2 are SGHTA and FQGNSA. V was pared by 0 bases and J by 7 bases, with 9 bases of the junction left unmatched. The CDR3 length is 16 residues. The CDR3 DNA reads as TGTGCCAGCAGCTTAGCAGGAGGGACAGTGGTGAACACCATATATTTT. Translating it yields CASSLAGGTVVNTIYF.

The rearrangement uses TRBV2 and TRBJ1-4; D gene ambiguous. Germline lookup yields CDR1 SNHLY and CDR2 FYNNEI. Trimming took 2 bases from V and 2 from J, leaving 9 bases between them. The CDR3 contains 15 residues. CDR3 bases: TGTGCCAGCAGTGAATCAGGATCGACTAATGAAAAACTGTTTTTT. As protein: CASSESGSTNEKLFF.

The rearrangement uses TRBV27 and TRBJ1-1; 8 nucleotides match TRBD1. Germline V gene lookup returns CDR1 MNHEY and CDR2 SMNVEV (reference sequence). The CDR3 has 17 amino acids. V shed 7 bases and J 0 bases; nucleotides not matched to a gene: 13. The CDR3 DNA sequence: TGTGCCAGCACAACTTCAGGGGGCTCGGGTTTGAACACTGAAGCTTTCTTT. The encoded protein is CASTTSGGSGLNTEAFF.

The chain has TRBV5-1 and TRBJ1-6; D is perhaps TRBD1 (6 bases). The CDR3 loop spans 15 amino acids. The V gene's germline CDR1 is SGHRS and CDR2 YFSETQ. Trimming cost V 2 bases and J 5 bases, with 11 bases left between them. The CDR3 loop reads CASSFEGGDNSPLHF. CDR3 sequence (DNA): TGCGCCAGCAGCTTTGAAGGGGGAGATAATTCACCCCTCCACTTT.

In DNA form, the CDR3 reads TGTGCCAGTAGTGTCCGGACTAGCGGGGGAAAGACCCAGTACTTC. It encodes CASSVRTSGGKTQYF. The V call is TRBV19, the J call TRBJ2-5; 13 positions agree with TRBD2. Per germline, CDR1 LNHDA and CDR2 SQIVND (reference sequence). The V gene end was trimmed by 5 bases and the J gene end by 6 bases; junction bases not matched to a gene: 6. This CDR3 is 15 amino acids long.

This chain links TRBV30 with TRBJ1-1, with D perhaps matching TRBD1 (5 bases). With 5 bases removed from V and 1 base from J, the gap between germline ends came to 11 bases. Germline V gene lookup returns CDR1 GTSNPN and CDR2 SVGIG (reference sequence). The CDR3 spans 13 residues. CDR3 sequence: CAWGRQSNTEAFF. DNA for the CDR3: TGTGCCTGGGGGCGACAGTCGAACACTGAAGCTTTCTTT.

The genes are TRBV2 and TRBJ1-1; D is unresolved. With 2 bases removed from V and 1 base from J, the gap between germline ends came to 8 bases. From germline, CDR1 is SNHLY and CDR2 FYNNEI. The CDR3 contains 14 residues. DNA for the CDR3: TGTGCCAGCAGTGAAAGACTTCCGAACACTGAAGCTTTCTTT. Translation gives CASSERLPNTEAFF.

The chain is built from TRBV11-2 and TRBJ1-1; the D gene is possibly TRBD1 (5 bases). Trimming shortened V by 4 bases and J by 3 bases, and 12 bases separated the two germline ends. This CDR3 has 14 residues. Germline loops: CDR1 SGHAT, CDR2 FQNNGV. CDR3 coding DNA: TGTGCCAGCAGCTGGGGCTCTGGGGACACTGAAGCTTTCTTT. This sequence encodes CASSWGSGDTEAFF.

This chain connects TRBV2 to TRBJ1-4, with a weak D call TRBD1 (6 bases). The CDR3 consists of 14 residues. Germline CDR1 SNHLY, CDR2 FYNNEI. The V end was cut by 7 bases, the J end by 0 bases, with 9 bases between. The CDR3 DNA follows: TGTGCCAGCAAGGGGGTCCCAACTAATGAAAAACTGTTTTTT. Its translation: CASKGVPTNEKLFF.

The V call is TRBV5-1, the J call TRBJ1-6; D is uncertain. There are 13 residues in the CDR3. V dropped 2 bases and J dropped 11 bases, with 11 bases sitting between them. Germline CDR1 and CDR2: SGHRS and YFSETQ. This chain's CDR3 is CASSFERGAPLHF. DNA for the CDR3: TGCGCCAGCAGCTTCGAACGGGGAGCACCCCTCCACTTT.

V is TRBV2 and J is TRBJ1-5, with D possibly being TRBD1 (5 bases). Germline V gives CDR1 SNHLY, CDR2 FYNNEI. The CDR3 runs to 15 residues. With 4 bases removed from V and 0 bases from J, the gap between germline ends came to 10 bases. CDR3 sequence reads: CASSGGSYSNQPQHF. The CDR3 DNA is TGTGCCAGCAGTGGGGGCAGCTATAGCAATCAGCCCCAGCATTTT.

The J gene is TRBJ2-5, the V gene TRBV18; TRBD1 agrees at 8 bases. The CDR3 length is 16 residues. Germline loops: CDR1 KGHSH, CDR2 LQKENI. After removal of 4 bases from V and 2 bases from J, the junction contained 9 bases not matched to a gene. CDR3 sequence (DNA): TGTGCCAGCTCACTTTTTTCAGGGACAGGTCAAGAGACCCAGTACTTC. Its translation: CASSLFSGTGQETQYF. The complete variable domain, with remaining parts taken from reference TRBV18 and TRBJ2-5, reads NAGVMQNPRHLVRRRGQEARLRCSPMKGHSHVYWYRQLPEEGLKFMVYLQKENIIDESGMPKERFSAEFPKEGPSILRIQQVVRGDSAAYFCASSLFSGTGQETQYFGPGTRLLVL.

The rearrangement uses TRBV29-1 and TRBJ1-1; D perhaps matches TRBD1 (6 bases). V gave up 0 bases and J gave up 0 bases, with 17 bases separating them. Per the germline V gene, CDR1 is SQVTM and CDR2 is ANQGSEA. The CDR3 runs to 17 residues. The CDR3 region has the DNA TGCAGCGTTGAAGATCGGACCATCACAGGGTTGAACACTGAAGCTTTCTTT. The encoded protein is CSVEDRTITGLNTEAFF.

This chain uses TRBV9 with TRBJ1-3, with TRBD1 as a possible D gene (6 bases). The CDR3 has 16 amino acids. Germline V gives CDR1 SGDLS, CDR2 YYNGEE. Trimming pared 6 bases from V and 1 base from J, leaving 17 bases between. DNA of the CDR3: TGTGCCAGCAACCCCGAACAGGGATGGTCTGGAAACACCATATATTTT. Residues: CASNPEQGWSGNTIYF.

The V gene is TRBV5-1, the J gene TRBJ1-2; D unresolved. V was shortened by 8 bases and J by 2 bases, with 19 bases between the two germline ends. The CDR3 runs 15 residues. Germline CDR1 is SGHRS and CDR2 is YFSETQ. In nucleotides, the CDR3 is TGCGCCAGTGCTTCCCAACCCGAGGGAAACTATGGCTACACCTTC. Protein: CASASQPEGNYGYTF.